The 20 T cell receptor beta chains below all came from one sample that was sequenced in a study of T cell repertoires in cytomegalovirus infection. TCRdb reprocessed the reads via MiXCR and lists one record per CDR3 protein. The sample has some 220,000 distinct CDR3 sequences; approximately 13% are singletons. The sequenced material came from PBMCs. The receptors originated from a human donor in good health (CMV status not recorded). Some clones in this sample may be carry-over from other donors' samples.

This clonotype was observed at least ten times. The V and J genes are TRBV20-1 and TRBJ2-5; D is possibly TRBD2 (5 bases). The germline gives CDR1 DFQATT, CDR2 SNEGSKA (reference sequence). The CDR3 runs 15 residues. V was pared by 3 bases and J by 5 bases, with 19 bases between. CDR3 coding DNA: TGCAGTGCTAGTCCCCGGCGGGCCTTCGAGGAGACCCAGTACTTC. It encodes CSASPRRAFEETQYF.

This clonotype was seen more than once but under ten times. The chain uses TRBV28 and TRBJ2-2, with 7 bases fitting TRBD1. Trimming removed 0 bases from V and 4 bases from J; junction bases left unmatched: 11. CDR3 length equals 18 residues. The germline V gene encodes CDR1 MDHEN and CDR2 SYDVKM. CDR3 sequence (DNA): TGTGCCAGCAGTTTATGGGGTCAGGGGGTTTCTGGCACCGGGGAGCTGTTTTTT. Residues: CASSLWGQGVSGTGELFF.

This clonotype was picked up a small number of times. The chain links TRBV3-1 to TRBJ2-1; 16 bases align to TRBD2. The CDR3 sequence is 17 residues long. The J segment lost 9 bases and the V segment lost 3 bases, leaving 8 bases of the junction unmatched. The germline V gene encodes CDR1 LGHDT and CDR2 YNNKEL (reference sequence). CDR3 protein: CASSQSPGLAGGGEQFF. CDR3 bases: TGTGCCAGCAGCCAGAGTCCGGGACTAGCGGGAGGGGGTGAGCAGTTCTTC.

This rearrangement joins TRBV28 to TRBJ1-1; 7 bases match TRBD1. Germline CDR1 reads MDHEN; CDR2 reads SYDVKM. J was trimmed by 2 bases and V by 8 bases; bases with no gene match: 8. The CDR3 extends over 14 amino acids. CDR3 in DNA: TGTGCCAGCGGCATGACAGGGAAAAACACTGAAGCTTTCTTT. It codes for CASGMTGKNTEAFF.

The rearrangement uses TRBV4-3 and TRBJ2-2; 7 bases are a match to TRBD2. The germline V gene has CDR1 LGHNA and CDR2 YSLEER. Trimming removed 4 bases from V and 5 bases from J; junction bases left unmatched: 7. This CDR3 spans 15 amino acids. CDR3 bases: TGCGCCAGCAGCCCCCTGGGAGGGCGGACCGGGGAGCTGTTTTTT. Its translation: CASSPLGGRTGELFF.

This clonotype was observed many times. The chain couples TRBV5-1 to TRBJ1-1; TRBD1 might be the D (5 bases). The CDR3 is 14 residues long. With 4 bases removed from V and 2 bases from J, the gap between germline ends came to 12 bases. Per germline, CDR1 SGHRS and CDR2 YFSETQ. DNA for the CDR3: TGCGCCAGCAGCCGCGGGACGGCTAACACTGAAGCTTTCTTT. It translates to CASSRGTANTEAFF.

This clonotype ranks as medium-sized (0.01 to 0.1%). The chain uses TRBV7-3 and TRBJ2-3; TRBD2 matches 9 bases. The CDR3 is 14 residues long. V dropped 4 bases and J dropped 5; count of bases not matched to a gene: 4. Per the germline V gene, CDR1 is SGHTA and CDR2 is FQGTGA. Here the CDR3 DNA reads TGTGCCAGCAGCTCGGGACTAGCTGGAGATACGCAGTATTTT. This encodes CASSSGLAGDTQYF.

There are many counts of this clonotype. An end of the junction does not agree with germline; a read error may underlie this. The chain uses TRBV7-2 and TRBJ2-1, with 10 bases identical to TRBD2. There are 17 residues in the CDR3. Germline loops: CDR1 SGHTA, CDR2 FQGNSA. This CDR3 is CASRLAGGWGSYNEQFF. The CDR3 coding sequence is TGTGCCAGCAGGTTAGCGGGGGGCTGGGGCTCCTACAATGAGCAGTTCTTC.

This rearrangement joins TRBV6-2 or TRBV6-3 to TRBJ1-5, with TRBD1 matching 9 bases. The CDR3 length is 16 residues. With 5 bases clipped from V and 2 bases from J, the junction kept 7 bases outside the gene matches. Looked up from germline, CDR1 is MNHEY and CDR2 is SVGEGT. DNA for the CDR3: TGTGCCAGCAGTCGGCCGGGACAGGGTCGCAATCAGCCCCAGCATTTT. As protein: CASSRPGQGRNQPQHF.

Comments on this clonotype: This could be a read error, since a much larger clone is one nucleotide away. This chain joins TRBV7-2 and TRBJ1-1; 7 nucleotides match TRBD1. Unmatched junction bases numbered 11, after V lost 2 bases and J lost 8 bases. Germline V CDR1 and CDR2: SGHTA, FQGNSA. The CDR3 is 15 amino acids. This chain's CDR3 is CASSLNGQGVREAFF. The CDR3 DNA reads as TGTGCCAGCAGCTTAAACGGGCAGGGGGTGCGAGAAGCTTTCTTT.

This clonotype was picked up many times. J is TRBJ2-7 and V is TRBV20-1; a possible D gene is TRBD1 (5 bases). The CDR3 covers 16 residues. Trimming pared 3 bases from V and 5 bases from J, leaving 23 bases between. Germline lookup yields CDR1 DFQATT and CDR2 SNEGSKA (reference sequence). This CDR3 is CSASPDTRRSLDEQYF. CDR3 DNA sequence: TGCAGTGCTAGCCCGGACACCCGACGTTCTTTAGACGAGCAGTACTTC.

The J gene is TRBJ2-3, the V gene TRBV19; TRBD2 matches 10 bases. The CDR3 covers 18 residues. With V trimmed by 3 bases and J by 0 bases, 9 bases remained unmatched. The germline V gene encodes CDR1 LNHDA and CDR2 SQIVND (reference sequence). The CDR3 nucleotides are TGTGCCAGTAGTATCCTAGCGGGGGATCTTTCTAGCACAGATACGCAGTATTTT. As protein: CASSILAGDLSSTDTQYF. The full variable domain, its missing parts supplied by reference TRBV19 and TRBJ2-3, is DGGITQSPKYLFRKEGQNVTLSCEQNLNHDAMYWYRQDPGQGLRLIYYSQIVNDFQKGDIAEGYSVSREKKESFPLTVTSAQKNPTAFYLCASSILAGDLSSTDTQYFGPGTRLTVL.

In this sample, this clonotype turned up many times. The genes are TRBV7-3 and TRBJ2-2; TRBD2 aligns across 8 bases. The CDR3 is 16 amino acids. In germline, CDR1 is SGHTA, CDR2 FQGTGA. V lost 4 bases, J lost 5 bases, and 9 bases stayed unmatched. CDR3 in DNA: TGTGCCAGCAGCTCCAGCCGGGGGGGCTGGACCGGGGAGCTGTTTTTT. Protein sequence: CASSSSRGGWTGELFF.

Many counts were recorded for this clonotype. V and J are TRBV7-3 and TRBJ2-2; the D call may be TRBD1 or TRBD2 (6 bases each). Trimming took 2 bases from V and 11 from J, leaving 12 bases between them. Germline V CDR1 and CDR2: SGHTA, FQGTGA. The CDR3 consists of 13 residues. The CDR3 protein is CASSLAGQDELFF. The CDR3, as DNA: TGTGCCAGCAGCTTAGCGGGACAAGACGAGCTGTTTTTT.

This clonotype was detected many times. The chain joins TRBV7-2 to TRBJ2-2; 8 bases match TRBD1. The CDR3 contains 16 residues. J was trimmed by 4 bases and V by 3 bases; bases with no gene match: 7. Germline V lookup: CDR1 SGHTA, CDR2 FQGNSA. CDR3 protein: CASSLFGTGSTGELFF. DNA for the CDR3: TGTGCCAGCAGCTTGTTCGGGACAGGCAGCACCGGGGAGCTGTTTTTT.

This rearrangement joins TRBV20-1 to TRBJ1-4; unclear D gene. V gave up 6 bases and J gave up 5 bases, with 19 bases separating them. The germline V gene encodes CDR1 DFQATT and CDR2 SNEGSKA (reference sequence). This CDR3 has 15 amino acids. DNA for the CDR3: TGCAGTGCCAGATCTCCGGCAGATTACAATGAAAAACTGTTTTTT. As protein: CSARSPADYNEKLFF.

This clonotype was counted at least ten times. The gene calls are TRBV7-8 and TRBJ1-1; D remains ambiguous. CDR3 length equals 14 residues. Germline CDR1 is SGHVS and CDR2 is FQNEAQ. The V end lost 1 base, the J end lost 1 base, and 7 bases lay between the germline ends. This CDR3 reads CASSLGIPNTEAFF. The CDR3 DNA is TGTGCCAGCAGCTTAGGGATTCCGAACACTGAAGCTTTCTTT. The entire variable domain, with the rest obtained from reference TRBV7-8 and TRBJ1-1, is as follows: GAGVSQSPRYKVAKRGQDVALRCDPISGHVSLFWYQQALGQGPEFLTYFQNEAQLDKSGLPSDRFFAERPEGSVSTLKIQRTQQEDSAVYLCASSLGIPNTEAFFGQGTRLTVV.

This clonotype was counted ten times or more. The CDR3: CASAGTSPGPYNEQFF. The CDR3 bases are TGTGCCAGCGCCGGGACTAGCCCGGGGCCTTACAATGAGCAGTTCTTC. The gene calls are TRBV7-2 and TRBJ2-1, with 9 bases matching TRBD2. Trimming removed 8 bases from V and 4 bases from J; junction bases left unmatched: 12. Germline V gives CDR1 SGHTA, CDR2 FQGNSA. CDR3 length: 16 residues.

The chain couples TRBV30 to TRBJ2-7; unclear D gene. CDR1 GTSNPN and CDR2 SVGIG come from the germline V gene (reference sequence). The CDR3 has 14 residues. Trimming took off 1 base at V and 1 base at J, with 11 bases between the two ends. The CDR3 reads CAWSALSFSYEQYF. The DNA for the CDR3 is TGTGCCTGGAGTGCCCTTTCGTTTTCCTACGAGCAGTACTTC. Using reference TRBV30 and TRBJ2-7 for the parts outside the CDR3, the full variable domain is SQTIHQWPATLVQPVGSPLSLECTVEGTSNPNLYWYRQAAGRGLQLLFYSVGIGQISSEVPQNLSASRPQDRQFILSSKKLLLSDSGFYLCAWSALSFSYEQYFGPGTRLTVT.

V and J are TRBV6-5 and TRBJ2-7; 10 nucleotides agree with TRBD2. CDR3 length equals 14 residues. From germline, CDR1 is MNHEY and CDR2 SVGAGI. The J segment lost 6 bases and the V segment lost 2 bases, leaving 4 bases of the junction unmatched. The CDR3: CASSYGLAGAEQYF. In nucleotides, the CDR3 is TGTGCCAGCAGTTACGGGCTAGCGGGAGCCGAGCAGTACTTC.